This T cell receptor beta chain was identified in a study of cytomegalovirus exposure and HLA in healthy donors. The CDR3 covers 16 residues. Germline V gene lookup returns CDR1 GTSNPN and CDR2 SVGIG (reference sequence). Notes on the study in general: The listing of 150 to 200 TCR beta chains classed them as cytomegalovirus-associated.

Use of 60 Vbeta and 13 Jbeta primers characterized the PCR. TCRdb keeps only in-frame clones here, not all; method: immunoSEQ multiplex PCR. This table has approximately 190,000 clones, around 82% appearing once. On this clone: Its antigen is still unknown. Germline is not matched at one junction end, which may reflect a read error.

Sequenced sample: PBMCs. The chain is built from TRBV30 and TRBJ2-2, with 8 bases identical to TRBD1. This sequence originates from a boy aged 5-17 years in good health and CMV-seronegative. This chain's CDR3 is CVWSKGATGDTGELFF. CDR3 nucleotide sequence: TGTGTCTGGAGTAAGGGTGCGACAGGGGACACCGGGGAGCTGTTTTTT.